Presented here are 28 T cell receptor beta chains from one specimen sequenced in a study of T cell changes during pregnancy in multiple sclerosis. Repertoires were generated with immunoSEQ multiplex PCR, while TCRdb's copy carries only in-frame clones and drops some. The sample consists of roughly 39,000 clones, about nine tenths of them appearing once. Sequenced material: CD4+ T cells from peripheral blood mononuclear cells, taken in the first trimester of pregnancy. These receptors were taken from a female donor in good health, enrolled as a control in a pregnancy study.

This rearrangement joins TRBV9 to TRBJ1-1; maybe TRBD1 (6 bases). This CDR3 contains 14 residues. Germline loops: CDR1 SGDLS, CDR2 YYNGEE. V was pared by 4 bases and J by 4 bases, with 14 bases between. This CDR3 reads CASSPLTRGTEAFF. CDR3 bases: TGTGCCAGCAGCCCATTAACCAGGGGCACTGAAGCTTTCTTT.

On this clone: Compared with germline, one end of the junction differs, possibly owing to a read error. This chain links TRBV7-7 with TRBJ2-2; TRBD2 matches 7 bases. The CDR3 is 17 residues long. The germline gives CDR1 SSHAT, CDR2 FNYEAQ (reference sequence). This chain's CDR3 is CASSPFGGGGSTGELFF. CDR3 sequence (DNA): TGTGCTAGCAGCCCGTTTGGTGGCGGGGGATCGACCGGGGAGCTGTTTTTT.

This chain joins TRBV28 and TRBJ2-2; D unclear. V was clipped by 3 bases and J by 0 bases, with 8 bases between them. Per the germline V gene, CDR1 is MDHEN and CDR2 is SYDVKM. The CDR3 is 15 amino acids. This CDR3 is CASSLYVANTGELFF. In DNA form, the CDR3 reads TGTGCCAGCAGTTTGTACGTAGCGAACACCGGGGAGCTGTTTTTT.

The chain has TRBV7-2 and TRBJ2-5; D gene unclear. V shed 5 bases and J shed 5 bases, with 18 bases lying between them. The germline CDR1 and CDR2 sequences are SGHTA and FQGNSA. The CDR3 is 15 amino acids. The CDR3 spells CASSTSGQSLETQYF. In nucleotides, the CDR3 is TGTGCCAGCAGCACCAGTGGGCAGTCCTTGGAGACCCAGTACTTC.

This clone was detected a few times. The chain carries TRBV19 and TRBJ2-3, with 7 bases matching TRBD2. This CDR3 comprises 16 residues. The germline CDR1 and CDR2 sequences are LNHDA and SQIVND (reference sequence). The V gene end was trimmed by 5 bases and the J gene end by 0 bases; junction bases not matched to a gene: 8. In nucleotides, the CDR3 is TGTGCCAGTAGTCTCCAACTAGCGCCCAGCACAGATACGCAGTATTTT. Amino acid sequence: CASSLQLAPSTDTQYF.

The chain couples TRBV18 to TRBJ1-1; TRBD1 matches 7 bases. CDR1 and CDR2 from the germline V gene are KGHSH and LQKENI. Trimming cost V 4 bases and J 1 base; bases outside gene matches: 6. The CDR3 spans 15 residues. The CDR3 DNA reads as TGTGCCAGCTCACTAGGTTACAGGGGGAACACTGAAGCTTTCTTT. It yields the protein CASSLGYRGNTEAFF. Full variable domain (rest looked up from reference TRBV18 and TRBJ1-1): NAGVMQNPRHLVRRRGQEARLRCSPMKGHSHVYWYRQLPEEGLKFMVYLQKENIIDESGMPKERFSAEFPKEGPSILRIQQVVRGDSAAYFCASSLGYRGNTEAFFGQGTRLTVV.

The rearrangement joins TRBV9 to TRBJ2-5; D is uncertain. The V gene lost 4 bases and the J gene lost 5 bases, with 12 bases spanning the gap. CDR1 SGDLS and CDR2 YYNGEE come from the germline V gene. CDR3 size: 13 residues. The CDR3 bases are TGTGCCAGCAGCCCTCAGAACACGGAGACCCAGTACTTC. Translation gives CASSPQNTETQYF. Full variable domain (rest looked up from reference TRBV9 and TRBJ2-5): DSGVTQTPKHLITATGQRVTLRCSPRSGDLSVYWYQQSLDQGLQFLIQYYNGEERAKGNILERFSAQQFPDLHSELNLSSLELGDSALYFCASSPQNTETQYFGPGTRLLVL.

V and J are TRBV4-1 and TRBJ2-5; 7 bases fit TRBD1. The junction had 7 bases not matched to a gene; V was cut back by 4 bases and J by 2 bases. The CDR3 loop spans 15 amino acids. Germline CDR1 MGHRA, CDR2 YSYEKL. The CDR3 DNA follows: TGCGCCAGCAGCCGACGGGACAGCCGACAAGAGACCCAGTACTTC. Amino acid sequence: CASSRRDSRQETQYF.

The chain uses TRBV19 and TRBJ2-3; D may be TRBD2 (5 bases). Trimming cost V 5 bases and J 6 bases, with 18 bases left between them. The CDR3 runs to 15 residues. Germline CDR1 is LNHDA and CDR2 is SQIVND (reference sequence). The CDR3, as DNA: TGTGCCAGTAGTGATCAGACCTCGGGGATTGATACGCAGTATTTT. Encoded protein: CASSDQTSGIDTQYF.

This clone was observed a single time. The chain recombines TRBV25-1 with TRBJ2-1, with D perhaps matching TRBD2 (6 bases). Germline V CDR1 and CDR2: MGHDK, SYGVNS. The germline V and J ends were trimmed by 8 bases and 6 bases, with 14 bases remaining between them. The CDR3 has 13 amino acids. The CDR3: CASGPTSSNEQFF. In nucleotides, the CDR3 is TGTGCCAGCGGGCCCACTAGCAGCAATGAGCAGTTCTTC.

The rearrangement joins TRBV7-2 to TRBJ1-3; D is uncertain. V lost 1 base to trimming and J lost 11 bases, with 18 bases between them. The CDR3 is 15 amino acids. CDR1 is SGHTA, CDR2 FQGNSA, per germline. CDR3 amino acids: CASSLGAAQPQSIYF. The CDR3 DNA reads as TGTGCCAGCAGCTTAGGGGCCGCCCAGCCCCAGTCCATATATTTT.

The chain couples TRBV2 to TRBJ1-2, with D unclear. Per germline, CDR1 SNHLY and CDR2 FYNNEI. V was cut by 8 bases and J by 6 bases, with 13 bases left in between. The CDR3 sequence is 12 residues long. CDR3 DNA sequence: TGTGCCAGCCGGATCGTAGCTAATGGCTACACCTTC. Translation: CASRIVANGYTF.

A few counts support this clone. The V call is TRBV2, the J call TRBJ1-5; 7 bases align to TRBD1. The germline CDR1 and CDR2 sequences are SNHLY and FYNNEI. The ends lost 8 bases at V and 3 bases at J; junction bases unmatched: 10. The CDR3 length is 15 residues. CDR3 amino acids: CASRPEGAYNQPQHF. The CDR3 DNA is TGTGCCAGCCGCCCAGAGGGGGCGTACAATCAGCCCCAGCATTTT. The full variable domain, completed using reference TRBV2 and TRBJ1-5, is EPEVTQTPSHQVTQMGQEVILRCVPISNHLYFYWYRQILGQKVEFLVSFYNNEISEKSEIFDDQFSVERPDGSNFTLKIRSTKLEDSAMYFCASRPEGAYNQPQHFGDGTRLSIL.

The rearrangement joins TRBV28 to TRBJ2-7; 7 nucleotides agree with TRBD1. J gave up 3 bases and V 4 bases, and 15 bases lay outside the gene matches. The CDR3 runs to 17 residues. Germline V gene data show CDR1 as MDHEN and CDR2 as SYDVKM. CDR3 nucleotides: TGTGCCAGCAGTTCCCCTGCAGGGAGAGGGGGCCTCTACGAGCAGTACTTC. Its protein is CASSSPAGRGGLYEQYF.

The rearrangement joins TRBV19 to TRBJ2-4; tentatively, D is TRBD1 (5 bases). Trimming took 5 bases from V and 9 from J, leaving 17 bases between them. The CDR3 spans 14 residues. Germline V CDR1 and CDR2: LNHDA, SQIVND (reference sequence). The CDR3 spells CASSYQGPRVIQYF. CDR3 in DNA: TGTGCCAGTAGTTACCAGGGCCCACGGGTCATTCAGTACTTC. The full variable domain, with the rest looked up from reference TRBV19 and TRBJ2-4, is DGGITQSPKYLFRKEGQNVTLSCEQNLNHDAMYWYRQDPGQGLRLIYYSQIVNDFQKGDIAEGYSVSREKKESFPLTVTSAQKNPTAFYLCASSYQGPRVIQYFGAGTRLSVL.

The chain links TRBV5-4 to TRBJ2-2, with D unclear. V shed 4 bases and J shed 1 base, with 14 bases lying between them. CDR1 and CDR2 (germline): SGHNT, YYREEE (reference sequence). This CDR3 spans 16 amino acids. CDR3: CASSPAQRRNTGELFF. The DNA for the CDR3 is TGTGCCAGCAGCCCGGCCCAGAGGAGGAACACCGGGGAGCTGTTTTTT.

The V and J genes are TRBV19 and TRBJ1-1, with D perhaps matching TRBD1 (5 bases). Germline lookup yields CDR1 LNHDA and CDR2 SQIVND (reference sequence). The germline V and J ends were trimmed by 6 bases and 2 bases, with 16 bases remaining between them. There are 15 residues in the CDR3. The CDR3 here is CASSNAGQRNTEAFF. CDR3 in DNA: TGTGCCAGTAGCAACGCGGGGCAGCGAAACACTGAAGCTTTCTTT.

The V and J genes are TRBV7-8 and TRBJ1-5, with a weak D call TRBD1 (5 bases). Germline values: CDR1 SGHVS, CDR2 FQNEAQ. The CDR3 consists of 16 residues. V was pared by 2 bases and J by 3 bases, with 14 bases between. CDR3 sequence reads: CASSLLGTGINQPQHF. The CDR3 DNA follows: TGTGCCAGCAGCTTATTAGGGACTGGTATCAATCAGCCCCAGCATTTT.

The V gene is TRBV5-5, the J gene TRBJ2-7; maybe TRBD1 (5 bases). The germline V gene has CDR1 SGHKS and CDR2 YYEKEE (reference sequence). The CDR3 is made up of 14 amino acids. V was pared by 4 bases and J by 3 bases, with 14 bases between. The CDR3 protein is CASSRGDSLYEQYF. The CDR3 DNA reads TGTGCCAGCAGCCGTGGCGACAGCCTCTACGAGCAGTACTTC.

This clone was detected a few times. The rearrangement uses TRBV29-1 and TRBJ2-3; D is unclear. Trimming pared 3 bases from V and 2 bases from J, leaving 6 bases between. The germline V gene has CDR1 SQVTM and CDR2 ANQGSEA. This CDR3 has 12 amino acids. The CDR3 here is CSVEANTDTQYF. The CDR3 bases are TGCAGCGTTGAGGCAAACACAGATACGCAGTATTTT.

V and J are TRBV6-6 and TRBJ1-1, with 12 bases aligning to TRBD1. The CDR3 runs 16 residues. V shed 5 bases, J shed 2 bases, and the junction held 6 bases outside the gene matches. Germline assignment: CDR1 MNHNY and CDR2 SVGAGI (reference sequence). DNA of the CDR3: TGTGCCAGCAGTCCCGGGACAGGGGGCCTAAACACTGAAGCTTTCTTT. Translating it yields CASSPGTGGLNTEAFF.

The CDR3 DNA is TGTGCCAGCAATACGGGGGGGCCCGACAATGAGCAGTTCTTC. Amino acid sequence: CASNTGGPDNEQFF. The V and J genes are TRBV9 and TRBJ2-1, with 8 positions matching TRBD2. This CDR3 region has 14 residues. The trim removed 6 bases at V and 5 bases at J, leaving 7 bases unmatched. Germline assignment: CDR1 SGDLS and CDR2 YYNGEE.

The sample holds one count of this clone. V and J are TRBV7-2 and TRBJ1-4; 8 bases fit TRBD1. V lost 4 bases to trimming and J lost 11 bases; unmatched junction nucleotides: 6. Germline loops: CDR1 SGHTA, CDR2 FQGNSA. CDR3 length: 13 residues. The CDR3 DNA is TGTGCCAGCAGCTCCGGGACAGGATTGAAACTGTTTTTT. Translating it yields CASSSGTGLKLFF.

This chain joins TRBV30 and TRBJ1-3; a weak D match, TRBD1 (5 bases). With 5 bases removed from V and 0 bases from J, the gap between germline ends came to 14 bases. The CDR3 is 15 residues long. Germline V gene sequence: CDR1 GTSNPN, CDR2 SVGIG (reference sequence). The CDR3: CAWGGLLRSGNTIYF. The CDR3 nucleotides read TGTGCCTGGGGGGGACTTCTGCGCTCTGGAAACACCATATATTTT.

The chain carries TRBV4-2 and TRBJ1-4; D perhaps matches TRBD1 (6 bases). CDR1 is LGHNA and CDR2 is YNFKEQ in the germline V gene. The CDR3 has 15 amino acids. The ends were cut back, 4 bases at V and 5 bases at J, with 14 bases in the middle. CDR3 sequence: CASSPSGQPNEKLFF. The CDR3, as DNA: TGTGCCAGCAGCCCCTCGGGACAACCCAATGAAAAACTGTTTTTT.

The CDR3 DNA reads as TGTGCCAGCAGCTTCGGACAACAGTGGGGCTACACCTTC. As protein: CASSFGQQWGYTF. V gene TRBV5-4 combines with J gene TRBJ1-2; the D gene is possibly TRBD1 (5 bases). Trimming took 2 bases from V and 8 from J, leaving 13 bases between them. From germline, CDR1 is SGHNT and CDR2 YYREEE (reference sequence). This CDR3 spans 13 amino acids.

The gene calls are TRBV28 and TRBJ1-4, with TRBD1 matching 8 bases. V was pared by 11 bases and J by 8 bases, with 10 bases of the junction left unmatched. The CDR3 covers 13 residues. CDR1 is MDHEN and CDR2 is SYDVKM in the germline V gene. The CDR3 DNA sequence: TGTGCCGCCCTGAGGACAGGGTTCGAAAAACTGTTTTTT. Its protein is CAALRTGFEKLFF.

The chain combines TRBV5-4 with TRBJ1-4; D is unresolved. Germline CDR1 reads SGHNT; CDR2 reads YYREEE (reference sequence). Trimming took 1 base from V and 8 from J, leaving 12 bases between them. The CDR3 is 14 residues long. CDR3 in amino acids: CASSLYSLREKLFF. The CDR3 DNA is TGTGCCAGCAGCTTGTATAGCTTAAGGGAAAAACTGTTTTTT. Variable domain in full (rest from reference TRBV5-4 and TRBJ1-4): ETGVTQSPTHLIKTRGQQVTLRCSSQSGHNTVSWYQQALGQGPQFIFQYYREEENGRGNFPPRFSGLQFPNYSSELNVNALELDDSALYLCASSLYSLREKLFFGSGTQLSVL.